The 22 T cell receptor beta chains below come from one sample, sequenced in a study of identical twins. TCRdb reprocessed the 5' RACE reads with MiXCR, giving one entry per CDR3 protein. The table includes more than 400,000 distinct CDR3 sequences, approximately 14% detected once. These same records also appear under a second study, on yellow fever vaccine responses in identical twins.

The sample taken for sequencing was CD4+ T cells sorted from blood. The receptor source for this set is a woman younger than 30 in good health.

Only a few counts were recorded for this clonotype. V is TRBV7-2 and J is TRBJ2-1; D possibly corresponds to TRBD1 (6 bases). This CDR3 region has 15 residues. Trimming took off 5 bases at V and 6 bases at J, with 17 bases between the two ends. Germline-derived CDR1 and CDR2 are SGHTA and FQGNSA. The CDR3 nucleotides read TGTGCCAGCAGCACCGGGACAAGGGATCTCAATGAGCAGTTCTTC. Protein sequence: CASSTGTRDLNEQFF.

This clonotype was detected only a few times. Written as DNA, the CDR3 is TGTGCCAGCAGTTACACCAAGACAGGGAACACTGAAGCTTTCTTT. Translating gives CASSYTKTGNTEAFF. The gene calls are TRBV6-5 and TRBJ1-1; possibly TRBD1 for D (6 bases). V was pared by 2 bases and J by 1 base, with 11 bases between. The CDR3 consists of 15 residues. Germline loops: CDR1 MNHEY, CDR2 SVGAGI.

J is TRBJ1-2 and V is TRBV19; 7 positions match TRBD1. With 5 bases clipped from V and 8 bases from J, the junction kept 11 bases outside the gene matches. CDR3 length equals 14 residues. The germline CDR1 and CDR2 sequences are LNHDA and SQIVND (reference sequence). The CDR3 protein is CASSSGQPQGGYTF. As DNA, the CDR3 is TGTGCCAGTAGTTCGGGACAGCCACAGGGCGGCTACACCTTC.

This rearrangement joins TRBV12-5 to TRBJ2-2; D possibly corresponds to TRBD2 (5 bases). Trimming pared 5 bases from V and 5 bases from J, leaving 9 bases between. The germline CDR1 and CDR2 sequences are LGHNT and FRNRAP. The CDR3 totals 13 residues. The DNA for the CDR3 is TGTGCTAGTGGTCTGAGGGTGACCGGGGAGCTGTTTTTT. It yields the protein CASGLRVTGELFF.

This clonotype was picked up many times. CDR3 sequence: CASRGLAGVVGELFF. The CDR3, as DNA: TGTGCCAGCAGAGGACTAGCGGGGGTTGTCGGGGAGCTGTTTTTT. This rearrangement joins TRBV11-2 to TRBJ2-2; 13 nucleotides agree with TRBD2. The V gene end was trimmed by 6 bases and the J gene end by 7 bases; junction bases not matched to a gene: 5. This CDR3 has 15 amino acids. Germline CDR1 reads SGHAT; CDR2 reads FQNNGV.

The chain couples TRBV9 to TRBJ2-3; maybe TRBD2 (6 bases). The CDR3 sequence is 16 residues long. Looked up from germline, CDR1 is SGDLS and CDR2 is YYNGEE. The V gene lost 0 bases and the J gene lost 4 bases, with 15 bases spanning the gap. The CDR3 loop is CASSVAPRTGADTQYF. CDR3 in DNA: TGTGCCAGCAGCGTAGCTCCGCGGACGGGGGCAGATACGCAGTATTTT. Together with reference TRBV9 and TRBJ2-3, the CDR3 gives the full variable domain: DSGVTQTPKHLITATGQRVTLRCSPRSGDLSVYWYQQSLDQGLQFLIQYYNGEERAKGNILERFSAQQFPDLHSELNLSSLELGDSALYFCASSVAPRTGADTQYFGPGTRLTVL.

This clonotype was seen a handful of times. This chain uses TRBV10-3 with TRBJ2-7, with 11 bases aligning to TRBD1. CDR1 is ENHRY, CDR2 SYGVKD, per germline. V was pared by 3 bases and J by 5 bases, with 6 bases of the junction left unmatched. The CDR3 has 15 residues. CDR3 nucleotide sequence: TGTGCCATCAGTGAAATGGACAGGGGGCGTCACGAGCAGTACGTC. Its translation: CAISEMDRGRHEQYV.

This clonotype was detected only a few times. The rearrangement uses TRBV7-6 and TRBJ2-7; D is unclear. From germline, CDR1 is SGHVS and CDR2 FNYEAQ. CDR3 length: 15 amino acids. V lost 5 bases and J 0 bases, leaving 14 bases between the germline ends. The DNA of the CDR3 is TGTGCCAGCAGCCCAAGAGAAGGGTCCTCCTACGAGCAGTACGTC. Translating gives CASSPREGSSYEQYV.

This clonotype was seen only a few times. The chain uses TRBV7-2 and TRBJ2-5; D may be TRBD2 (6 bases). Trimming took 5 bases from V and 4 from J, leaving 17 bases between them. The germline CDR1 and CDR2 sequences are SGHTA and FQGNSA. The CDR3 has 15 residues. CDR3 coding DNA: TGTGCCAGCAGCCCCGGGGGTCACAACATAGAGACCCAGTACTTC. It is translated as CASSPGGHNIETQYF.

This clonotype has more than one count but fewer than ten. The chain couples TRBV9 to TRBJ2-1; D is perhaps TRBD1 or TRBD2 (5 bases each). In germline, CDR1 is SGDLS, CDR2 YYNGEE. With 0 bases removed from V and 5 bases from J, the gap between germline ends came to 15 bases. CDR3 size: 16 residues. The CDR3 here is CASSVAPGRSDNEQFF. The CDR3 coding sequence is TGTGCCAGCAGCGTAGCCCCGGGACGGTCCGACAATGAGCAGTTCTTC.

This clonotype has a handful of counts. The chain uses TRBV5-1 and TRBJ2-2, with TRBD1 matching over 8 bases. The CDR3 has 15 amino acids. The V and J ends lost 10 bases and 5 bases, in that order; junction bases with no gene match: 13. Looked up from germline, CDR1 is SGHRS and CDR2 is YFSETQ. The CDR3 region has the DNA TGCGCCTCCTGGACAGGGTTTGTCCAAACCGGGGAGCTGTTTTTT. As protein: CASWTGFVQTGELFF.

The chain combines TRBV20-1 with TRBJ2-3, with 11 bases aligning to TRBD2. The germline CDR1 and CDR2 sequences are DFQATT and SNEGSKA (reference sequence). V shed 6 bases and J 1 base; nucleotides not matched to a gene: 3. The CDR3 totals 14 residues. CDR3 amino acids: CSAVLAGGTDTQYF. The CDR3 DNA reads TGCAGTGCGGTACTAGCGGGGGGCACAGATACGCAGTATTTT.

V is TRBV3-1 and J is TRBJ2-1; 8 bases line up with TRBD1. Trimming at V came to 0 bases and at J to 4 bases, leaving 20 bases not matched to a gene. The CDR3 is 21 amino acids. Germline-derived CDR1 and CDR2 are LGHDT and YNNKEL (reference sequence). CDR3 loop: CASSQDTVRQGIRPTYNEQFF. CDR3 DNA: TGTGCCAGCAGCCAAGATACCGTACGACAGGGGATCAGGCCTACTTACAATGAGCAGTTCTTC.

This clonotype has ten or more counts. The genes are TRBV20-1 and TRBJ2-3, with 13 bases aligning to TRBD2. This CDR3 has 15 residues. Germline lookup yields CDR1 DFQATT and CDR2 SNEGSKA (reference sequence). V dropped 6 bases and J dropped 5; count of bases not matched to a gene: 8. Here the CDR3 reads CSAIPGLAGVDTQYF. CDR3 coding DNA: TGCAGTGCGATCCCCGGACTAGCGGGAGTAGATACGCAGTATTTT.

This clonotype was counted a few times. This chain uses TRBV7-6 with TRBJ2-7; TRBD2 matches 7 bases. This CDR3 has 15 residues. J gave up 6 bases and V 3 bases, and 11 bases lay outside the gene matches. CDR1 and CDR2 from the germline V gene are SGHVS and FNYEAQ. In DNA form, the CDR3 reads TGTGCCAGCAGCTTTATGTCGGCTAGCGGCGGCGAGCAGTACTTC. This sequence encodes CASSFMSASGGEQYF.

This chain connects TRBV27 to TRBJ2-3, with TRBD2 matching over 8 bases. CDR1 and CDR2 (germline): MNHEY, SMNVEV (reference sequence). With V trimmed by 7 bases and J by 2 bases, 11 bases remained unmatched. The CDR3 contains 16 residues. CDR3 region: CASTPLERGFTDTQYF. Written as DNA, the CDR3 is TGTGCCAGCACCCCTCTTGAGCGGGGGTTCACAGATACGCAGTATTTT.

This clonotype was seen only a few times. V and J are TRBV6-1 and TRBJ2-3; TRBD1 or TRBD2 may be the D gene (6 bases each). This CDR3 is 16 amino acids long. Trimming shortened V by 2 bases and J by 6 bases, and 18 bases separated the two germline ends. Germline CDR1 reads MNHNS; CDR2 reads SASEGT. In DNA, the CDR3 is TGTGCCAGCAGTGAACGGAGGGGGACGGGCGTGGATACGCAGTATTTT. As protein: CASSERRGTGVDTQYF.

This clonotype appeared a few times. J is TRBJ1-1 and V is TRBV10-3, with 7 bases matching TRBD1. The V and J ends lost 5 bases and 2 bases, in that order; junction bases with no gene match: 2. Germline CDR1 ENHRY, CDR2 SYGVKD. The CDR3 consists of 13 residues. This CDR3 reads CAISWDSNTEAFF. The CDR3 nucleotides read TGTGCCATCAGTTGGGACAGTAACACTGAAGCTTTCTTT.

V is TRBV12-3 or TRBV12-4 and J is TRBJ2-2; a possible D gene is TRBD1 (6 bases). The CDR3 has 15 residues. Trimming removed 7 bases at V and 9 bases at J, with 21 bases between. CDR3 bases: TGTGCCAGCACCCTGACCGAACAGGGTTGGCGGGAGCTGTTTTTT. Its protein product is CASTLTEQGWRELFF.

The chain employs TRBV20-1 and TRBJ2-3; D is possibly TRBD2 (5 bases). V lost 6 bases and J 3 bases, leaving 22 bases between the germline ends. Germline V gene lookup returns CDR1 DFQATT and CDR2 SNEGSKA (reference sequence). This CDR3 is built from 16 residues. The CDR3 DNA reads TGCAGTGCCCCCCCCGGCGGAGCGGCCGGAACAGATACGCAGTATTTT. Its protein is CSAPPGGAAGTDTQYF.

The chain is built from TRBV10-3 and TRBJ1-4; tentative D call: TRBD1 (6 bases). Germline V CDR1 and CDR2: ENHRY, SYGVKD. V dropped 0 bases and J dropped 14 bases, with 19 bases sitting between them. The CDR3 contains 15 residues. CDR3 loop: CAISESVTSERGLFF. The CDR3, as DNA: TGTGCCATCAGTGAGTCAGTGACGAGTGAAAGGGGGCTGTTTTTT.

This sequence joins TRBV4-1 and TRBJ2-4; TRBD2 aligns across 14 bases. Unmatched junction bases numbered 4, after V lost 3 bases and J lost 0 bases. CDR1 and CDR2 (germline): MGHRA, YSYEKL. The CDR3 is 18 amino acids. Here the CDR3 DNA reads TGCGCCAGCAGCCAGGGGACTAGCGGGAGCCTAGCCAAAAACATTCAGTACTTC. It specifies CASSQGTSGSLAKNIQYF.